This T cell receptor (beta chain) was recovered during a study of blood T cell repertoires in COVID-19. With 2 bases clipped from V and 7 bases from J, the junction kept 6 bases outside the gene matches. The CDR3 is 14 amino acids. Per germline, CDR1 MGHRA and CDR2 YSYEKL. Sequencing used immunoSEQ multiplex PCR; TCRdb keeps in-frame clones, though not all of them. Among roughly 330,000 clones, more than 70% were seen once, and the ten largest hold approximately 5.3%. This TCR was sampled from a woman in her twenties or thirties who had recovered from COVID-19. Sequenced sample: PBMCs or T cells enriched from blood (not recorded which). This chain links TRBV4-1 with TRBJ1-1, with TRBD1 matching 8 bases. The CDR3: CASSQIRGQGEAFF. The CDR3 coding sequence is TGCGCCAGCAGCCAAATCAGGGGGCAAGGTGAAGCTTTCTTT.